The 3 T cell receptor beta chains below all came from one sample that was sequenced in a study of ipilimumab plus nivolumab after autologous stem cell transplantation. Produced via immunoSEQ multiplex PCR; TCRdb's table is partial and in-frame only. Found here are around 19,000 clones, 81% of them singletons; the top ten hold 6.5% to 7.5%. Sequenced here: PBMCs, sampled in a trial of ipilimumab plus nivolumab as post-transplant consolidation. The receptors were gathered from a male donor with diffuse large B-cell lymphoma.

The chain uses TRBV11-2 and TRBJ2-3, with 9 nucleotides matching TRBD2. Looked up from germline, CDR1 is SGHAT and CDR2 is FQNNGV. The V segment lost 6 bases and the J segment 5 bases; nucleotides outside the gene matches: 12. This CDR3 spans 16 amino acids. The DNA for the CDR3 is TGTGCCAGCAGGCAGGGGGTAGCGGGGGCGAAAGATACGCAGTATTTT. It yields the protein CASRQGVAGAKDTQYF.

The CDR3: CASSQEFRGGETQYF. CDR3 bases: TGTGCCAGCAGCCAAGAATTCAGGGGTGGGGAGACCCAGTACTTC. The chain recombines TRBV14 with TRBJ2-5; maybe TRBD1 (6 bases). The V end lost 0 bases, the J end lost 5 bases, and 13 bases lay between the germline ends. The germline gives CDR1 SGHDN, CDR2 FVKESK. The CDR3 totals 15 residues.

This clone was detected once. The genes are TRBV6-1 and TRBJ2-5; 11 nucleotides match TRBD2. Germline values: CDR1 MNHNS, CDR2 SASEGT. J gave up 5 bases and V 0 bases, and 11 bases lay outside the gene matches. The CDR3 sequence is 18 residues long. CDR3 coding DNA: TGTGCCAGCAGTGAAGCGCTTAGCGGGGGGGCGTTCGGGGAGACCCAGTACTTC. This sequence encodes CASSEALSGGAFGETQYF.